This passage covers 14 T cell receptor beta chains from one sample sequenced in a study of CD8+ T cells in alopecia areata. TCR sequencing used cDNA made by reverse transcription of extracted RNA. The table came from immunoSEQ multiplex PCR; TCRdb's copy has only in-frame clones and leaves some out. The data show under 200,000 clones, about 71% seen once. Treatment described: oral pan-JAK inhibitor, 5-10 mg twice daily. The sample in question was CD4+ T cells sorted from blood, obtained at week 4, from a patient treated with tofacitinib. All receptors come from a human donor with alopecia areata.

The chain has TRBV9 and TRBJ2-7, with TRBD1 matching 10 bases. Germline CDR1 is SGDLS and CDR2 is YYNGEE. The CDR3 runs to 16 residues. The J segment lost 4 bases and the V segment lost 4 bases, leaving 11 bases of the junction unmatched. This CDR3 reads CASSKGWGQGLYEQYF. For the CDR3, the DNA is TGTGCCAGCAGCAAGGGGTGGGGACAGGGGCTATACGAGCAGTACTTC.

The J gene is TRBJ2-5, the V gene TRBV4-1; D is perhaps TRBD1 (7 bases). In germline, CDR1 is MGHRA, CDR2 YSYEKL. V was clipped by 3 bases and J by 2 bases, with 16 bases between them. The CDR3 spans 16 residues. The DNA of the CDR3 is TGCGCCAGCAGCCAGACACGGAGGGGGCGACAAGAGACCCAGTACTTC. Translating gives CASSQTRRGRQETQYF.

The chain is built from TRBV9 and TRBJ2-1, with TRBD2 as a possible D gene (6 bases). The CDR3 is made up of 13 amino acids. Trimming left V 2 bases short and J 4 bases short, with 7 bases between. CDR1 is SGDLS, CDR2 YYNGEE, per germline. The CDR3 DNA sequence: TGTGCCAGCAGCGTTGCGGGGTACAATGAGCAGTTCTTC. Its protein is CASSVAGYNEQFF.

The rearrangement joins TRBV29-1 to TRBJ2-3; possibly TRBD1 or TRBD2 for D (5 bases each). Deletions cut 6 bases from V and 5 bases from J, with 15 bases between. The CDR3 extends over 13 amino acids. Germline V gene data show CDR1 as SQVTM and CDR2 as ANQGSEA. CDR3 DNA sequence: TGCAGCGTGGGGGTGAGGACCCAAGATACGCAGTATTTT. Translated, it gives CSVGVRTQDTQYF.

There are a few counts of this clone. The rearrangement joins TRBV29-1 to TRBJ1-5; D gene unclear. V gave up 6 bases and J gave up 5 bases, with 17 bases separating them. CDR1 and CDR2 from the germline V gene are SQVTM and ANQGSEA. This CDR3 is 14 amino acids long. Written as DNA, the CDR3 is TGCAGCGTCCGCCTTGAGGGTACTGATCAGCCCCAGCATTTT. It specifies CSVRLEGTDQPQHF.

This clone came up a few times. The V gene is TRBV27, the J gene TRBJ2-7, with TRBD1 identical over 7 bases. V trimming: 5 bases; J trimming: 6 bases; junction bases outside the gene matches: 7. The CDR3 runs 13 residues. Looked up from germline, CDR1 is MNHEY and CDR2 is SMNVEV (reference sequence). The CDR3 region is CASSPKYRGEQYF. The CDR3 bases are TGTGCCAGCAGTCCTAAATACAGGGGCGAGCAGTACTTC.

This clone was seen a single time. The chain employs TRBV7-2 and TRBJ1-5; TRBD1 might be the D (5 bases). V was trimmed by 6 bases and J by 4 bases, leaving 13 bases between them. The V gene's germline CDR1 is SGHTA and CDR2 FQGNSA. This CDR3 spans 14 amino acids. CDR3 protein: CASSRSGGNQPQHF. Written as DNA, the CDR3 is TGTGCCAGCAGTCGGAGTGGGGGGAATCAGCCCCAGCATTTT.

This clone appeared a few times. This chain links TRBV10-3 with TRBJ2-1; TRBD2 matches at 7 bases. CDR3 length equals 15 residues. The V gene end was trimmed by 6 bases and the J gene end by 5 bases; junction bases not matched to a gene: 10. Germline V gene lookup returns CDR1 ENHRY and CDR2 SYGVKD. This chain's CDR3 is CAISSLAEAHNEQFF. CDR3 in DNA: TGTGCCATCAGCTCTCTAGCGGAAGCCCACAATGAGCAGTTCTTC.

The chain joins TRBV11-1 to TRBJ2-1, with 7 nucleotides matching TRBD1. This CDR3 comprises 15 residues. With 6 bases clipped from V and 2 bases from J, the junction kept 7 bases outside the gene matches. Germline V CDR1 and CDR2: SGHAT, FQDESV (reference sequence). The CDR3 nucleotides are TGTGCCAGCAGGAGCCGGGACAGAACCTACAATGAGCAGTTCTTC. Translated, it gives CASRSRDRTYNEQFF.

The chain carries TRBV6-5 and TRBJ1-2; D not resolved. This CDR3 is 15 amino acids long. The germline V gene encodes CDR1 MNHEY and CDR2 SVGAGI. Between the trimmed V and J ends, which lost 4 bases and 3 bases, there was a span of 15 bases. CDR3 residues: CASSFHSGSDYGYTF. In DNA, the CDR3 is TGTGCCAGCAGTTTTCACTCGGGGTCCGACTATGGCTACACCTTC.

This clone was found a few times. The chain couples TRBV30 to TRBJ2-3, with D tentatively TRBD2 (6 bases). Germline V gene sequence: CDR1 GTSNPN, CDR2 SVGIG (reference sequence). The CDR3 contains 14 residues. With 3 bases removed from V and 2 bases from J, the gap between germline ends came to 12 bases. CDR3 DNA: TGTGCCTGGAGCCCGGGGGAGGTCACAGATACGCAGTATTTT. Translation gives CAWSPGEVTDTQYF.

This rearrangement joins TRBV7-2 to TRBJ1-5, with no clear D. With 2 bases removed from V and 7 bases from J, the gap between germline ends came to 6 bases. Germline V CDR1 and CDR2: SGHTA, FQGNSA. The CDR3 contains 12 residues. In DNA form, the CDR3 reads TGTGCCAGCAGCTTACCCGAACAGCCCCAGCATTTT. Its protein product is CASSLPEQPQHF.

This clone was recorded only once. The CDR3 DNA reads TGTGCCAGCAGCCCAGGGACAGACACTGAAGCTTTCTTT. Translated: CASSPGTDTEAFF. The chain has TRBV4-2 and TRBJ1-1, with 7 bases fitting TRBD1. CDR3 size: 13 residues. Germline loops: CDR1 LGHNA, CDR2 YNFKEQ. Trimming removed 4 bases from V and 3 bases from J; junction bases left unmatched: 2.

This chain links TRBV6-5 with TRBJ2-7; D ambiguous. Trimming took off 5 bases at V and 7 bases at J, with 18 bases between the two ends. Germline CDR1 reads MNHEY; CDR2 reads SVGAGI. There are 14 residues in the CDR3. CDR3 DNA: TGTGCCAGCAGTCGGACGGCTCCTACGTTGGAGCAGTACTTC. Protein: CASSRTAPTLEQYF.